This TCR beta chain originates from a study of blood T cell repertoires in COVID-19. Study background: Researchers got acute and convalescent COVID-19 samples from the United States, Italy and Spain. T cells, B-cell-depleted T cells, or PBMCs supplied cDNA or gDNA.

As processed by the authors: Nucleated cell counts were estimated from reference gene primer amplification. The assay was immunoSEQ multiplex PCR, and TCRdb's table has in-frame clones only and misses some. Clonal size and the V and J genes are those of that table, whereas D and trimming came from the DNA. The sample has more than 250,000 clones; roughly 89% are singletons. Participants had their cohort set by participant-reported clinical history. This receptor was obtained from a woman aged 18-29 years with acute COVID-19. Material for sequencing was PBMCs or T cells enriched from blood (not recorded which).

CDR3 in DNA: TGTGCCAGCAGCCAAGTGGGCCACGAGCAGTACTTC. This translates into CASSQVGHEQYF. V is TRBV3-1 (or the pseudogene TRBV3-2) and J is TRBJ2-7; no clear D gene. This CDR3 has 12 residues. Trimming shortened V by 1 base and J by 5 bases, and 6 bases separated the two germline ends. Germline CDR1 is LGHDT and CDR2 is YNNKEL (reference sequence).